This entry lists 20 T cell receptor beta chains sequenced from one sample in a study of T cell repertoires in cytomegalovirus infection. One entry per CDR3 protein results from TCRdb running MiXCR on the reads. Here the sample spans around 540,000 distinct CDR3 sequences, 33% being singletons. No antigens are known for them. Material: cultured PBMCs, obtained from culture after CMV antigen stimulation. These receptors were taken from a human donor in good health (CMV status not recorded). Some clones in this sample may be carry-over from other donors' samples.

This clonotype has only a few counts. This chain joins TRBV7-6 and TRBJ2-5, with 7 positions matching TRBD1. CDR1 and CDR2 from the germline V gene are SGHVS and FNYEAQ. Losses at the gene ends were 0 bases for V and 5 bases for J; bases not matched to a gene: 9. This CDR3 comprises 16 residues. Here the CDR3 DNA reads TGTGCCAGCAGCTTAGCTGGCTCCGGACAGGCGGAGACCCAGTACTTC. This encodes CASSLAGSGQAETQYF.

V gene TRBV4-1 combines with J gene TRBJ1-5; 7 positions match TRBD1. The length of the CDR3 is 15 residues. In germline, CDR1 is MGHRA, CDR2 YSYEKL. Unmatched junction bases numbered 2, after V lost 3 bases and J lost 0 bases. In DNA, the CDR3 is TGCGCCAGCAGCCAGGGACAGATTAGCAATCAGCCCCAGCATTTT. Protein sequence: CASSQGQISNQPQHF.

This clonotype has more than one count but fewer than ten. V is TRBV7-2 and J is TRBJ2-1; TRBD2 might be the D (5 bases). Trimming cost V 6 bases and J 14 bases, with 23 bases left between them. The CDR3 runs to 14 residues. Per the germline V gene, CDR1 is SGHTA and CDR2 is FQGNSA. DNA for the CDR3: TGTGCCAGCAGTCCCATAGCGTGGGCAGTGGAGAAGTTCTTC. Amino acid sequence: CASSPIAWAVEKFF. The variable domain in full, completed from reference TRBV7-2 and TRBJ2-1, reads GAGVSQSPSNKVTEKGKDVELRCDPISGHTALYWYRQSLGQGLEFLIYFQGNSAPDKSGLPSDRFSAERTGGSVSTLTIQRTQQEDSAVYLCASSPIAWAVEKFFGPGTRLTVL.

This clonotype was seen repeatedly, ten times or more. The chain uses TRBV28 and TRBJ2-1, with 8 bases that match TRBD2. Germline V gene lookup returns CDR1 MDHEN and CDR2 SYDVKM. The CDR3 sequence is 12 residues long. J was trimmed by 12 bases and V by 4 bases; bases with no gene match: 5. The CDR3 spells CASSSLAGLQFF. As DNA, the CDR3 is TGTGCCAGCAGTTCTTTAGCGGGATTGCAGTTCTTC.

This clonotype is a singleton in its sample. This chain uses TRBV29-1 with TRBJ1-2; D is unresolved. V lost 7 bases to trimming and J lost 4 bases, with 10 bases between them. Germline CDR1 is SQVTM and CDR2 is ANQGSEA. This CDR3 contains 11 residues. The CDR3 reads CSAAPAYGYTF. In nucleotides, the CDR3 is TGCAGCGCCGCACCCGCCTATGGCTACACCTTC.

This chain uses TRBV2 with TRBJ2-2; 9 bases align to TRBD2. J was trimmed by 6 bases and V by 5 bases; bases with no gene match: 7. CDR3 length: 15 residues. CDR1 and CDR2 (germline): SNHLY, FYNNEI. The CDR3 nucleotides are TGTGCCAGCAGTTACGGGACTAGCCGGTCCGGGGAGCTGTTTTTT. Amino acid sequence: CASSYGTSRSGELFF. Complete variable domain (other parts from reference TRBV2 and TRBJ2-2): EPEVTQTPSHQVTQMGQEVILRCVPISNHLYFYWYRQILGQKVEFLVSFYNNEISEKSEIFDDQFSVERPDGSNFTLKIRSTKLEDSAMYFCASSYGTSRSGELFFGEGSRLTVL.

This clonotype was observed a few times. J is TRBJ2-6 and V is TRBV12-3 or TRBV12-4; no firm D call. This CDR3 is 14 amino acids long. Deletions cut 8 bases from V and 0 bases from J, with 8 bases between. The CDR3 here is CASRAISGANVLTF. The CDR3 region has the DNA TGTGCCAGCCGGGCCATCTCTGGGGCCAACGTCCTGACTTTC.

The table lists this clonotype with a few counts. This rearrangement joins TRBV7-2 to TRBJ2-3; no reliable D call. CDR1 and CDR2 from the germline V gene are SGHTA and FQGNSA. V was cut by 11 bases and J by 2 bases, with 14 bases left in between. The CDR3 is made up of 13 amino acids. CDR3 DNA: TGTGCCGGGTCGGGCGGATTCACAGATACGCAGTATTTT. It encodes CAGSGGFTDTQYF.

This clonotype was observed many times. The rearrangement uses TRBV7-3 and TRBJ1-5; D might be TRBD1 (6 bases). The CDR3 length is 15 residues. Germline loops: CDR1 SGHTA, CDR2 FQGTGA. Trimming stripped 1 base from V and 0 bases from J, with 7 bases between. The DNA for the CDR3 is TGTGCCAGCAGCTTAAAGGGGGATAGCAATCAGCCCCAGCATTTT. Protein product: CASSLKGDSNQPQHF.

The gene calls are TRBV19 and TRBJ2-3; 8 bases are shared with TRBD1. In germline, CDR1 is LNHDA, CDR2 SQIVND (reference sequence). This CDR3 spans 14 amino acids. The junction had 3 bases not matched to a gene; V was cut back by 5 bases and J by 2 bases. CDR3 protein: CASSGGQDTDTQYF. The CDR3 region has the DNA TGTGCCAGTAGTGGGGGACAGGACACAGATACGCAGTATTTT.

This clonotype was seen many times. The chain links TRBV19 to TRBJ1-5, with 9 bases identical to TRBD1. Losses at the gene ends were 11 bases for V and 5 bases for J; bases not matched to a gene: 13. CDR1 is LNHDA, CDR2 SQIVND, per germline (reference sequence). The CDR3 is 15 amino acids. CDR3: CASSPGTGRDQPQHF. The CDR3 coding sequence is TGTGCCTCCTCGCCAGGGACAGGGAGAGATCAGCCCCAGCATTTT. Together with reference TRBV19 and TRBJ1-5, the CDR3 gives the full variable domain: DGGITQSPKYLFRKEGQNVTLSCEQNLNHDAMYWYRQDPGQGLRLIYYSQIVNDFQKGDIAEGYSVSREKKESFPLTVTSAQKNPTAFYLCASSPGTGRDQPQHFGDGTRLSIL.

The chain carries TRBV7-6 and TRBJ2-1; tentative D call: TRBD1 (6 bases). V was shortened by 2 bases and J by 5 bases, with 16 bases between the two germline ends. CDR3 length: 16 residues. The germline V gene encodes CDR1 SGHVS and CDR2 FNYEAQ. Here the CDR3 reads CASSLPDRSGDNEQFF. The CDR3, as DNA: TGTGCCAGCAGCTTACCTGACAGGTCGGGCGACAATGAGCAGTTCTTC.

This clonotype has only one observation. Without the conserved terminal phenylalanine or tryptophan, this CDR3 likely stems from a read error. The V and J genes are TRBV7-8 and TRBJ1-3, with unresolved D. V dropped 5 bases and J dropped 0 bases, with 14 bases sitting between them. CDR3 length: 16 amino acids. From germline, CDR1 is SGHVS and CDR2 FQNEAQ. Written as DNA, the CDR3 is TGTGCCAGCAGCCCTACCCCCCGGTCCTCTGGAAACACCATATATGTT. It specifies CASSPTPRSSGNTIYV.

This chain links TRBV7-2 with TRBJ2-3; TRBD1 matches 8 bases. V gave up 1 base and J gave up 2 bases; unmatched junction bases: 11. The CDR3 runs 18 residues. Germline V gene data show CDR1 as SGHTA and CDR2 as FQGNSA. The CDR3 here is CASSLDPKDRANTDTQYF. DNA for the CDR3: TGTGCCAGCAGCTTAGATCCCAAGGACAGGGCAAACACAGATACGCAGTATTTT.

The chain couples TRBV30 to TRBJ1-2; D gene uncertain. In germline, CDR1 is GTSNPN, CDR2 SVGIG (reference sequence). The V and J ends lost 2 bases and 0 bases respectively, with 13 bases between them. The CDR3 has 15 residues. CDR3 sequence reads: CAWSLDFQANYGYTF. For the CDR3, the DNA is TGTGCCTGGAGTCTGGACTTCCAAGCTAACTATGGCTACACCTTC.

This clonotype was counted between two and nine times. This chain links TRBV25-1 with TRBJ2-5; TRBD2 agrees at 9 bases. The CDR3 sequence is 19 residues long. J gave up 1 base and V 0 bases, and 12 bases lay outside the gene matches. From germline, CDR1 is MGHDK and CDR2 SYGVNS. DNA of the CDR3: TGTGCCAGCAGTGAATATGTGACTAGCGGAGTAACGATCCAAGAGACCCAGTACTTC. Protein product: CASSEYVTSGVTIQETQYF.

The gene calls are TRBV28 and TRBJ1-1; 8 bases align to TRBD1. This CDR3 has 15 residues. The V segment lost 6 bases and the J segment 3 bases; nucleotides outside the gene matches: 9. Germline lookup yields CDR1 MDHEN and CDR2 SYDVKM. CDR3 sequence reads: CASRSRTGWYTEAFF. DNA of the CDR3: TGTGCCAGCAGATCCCGGACAGGGTGGTACACTGAAGCTTTCTTT.

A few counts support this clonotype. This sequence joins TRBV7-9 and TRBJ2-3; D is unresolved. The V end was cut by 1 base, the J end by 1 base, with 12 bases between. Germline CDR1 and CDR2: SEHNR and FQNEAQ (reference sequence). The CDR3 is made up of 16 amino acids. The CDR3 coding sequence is TGTGCCAGCAGCTTAGGAGACCACGGTGGCACAGATACGCAGTATTTT. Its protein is CASSLGDHGGTDTQYF. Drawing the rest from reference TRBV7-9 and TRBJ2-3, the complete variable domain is DTGVSQNPRHKITKRGQNVTFRCDPISEHNRLYWYRQTLGQGPEFLTYFQNEAQLEKSRLLSDRFSAERPKGSFSTLEIQRTEQGDSAMYLCASSLGDHGGTDTQYFGPGTRLTVL.

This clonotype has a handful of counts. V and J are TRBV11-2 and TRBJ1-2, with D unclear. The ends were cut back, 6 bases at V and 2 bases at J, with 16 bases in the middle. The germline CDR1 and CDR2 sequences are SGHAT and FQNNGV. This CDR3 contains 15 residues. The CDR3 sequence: CASRNLKGRNYGYTF. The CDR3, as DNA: TGTGCCAGCAGGAACCTTAAGGGAAGAAACTATGGCTACACCTTC.

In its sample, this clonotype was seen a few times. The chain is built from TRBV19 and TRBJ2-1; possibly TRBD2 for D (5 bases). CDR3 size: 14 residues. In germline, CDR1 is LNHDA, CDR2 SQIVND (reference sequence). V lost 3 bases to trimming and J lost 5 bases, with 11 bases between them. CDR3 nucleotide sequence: TGTGCCAGTAGTATGGAGGTAGGAAACAATGAGCAGTTCTTC. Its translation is CASSMEVGNNEQFF.